These 12 T cell receptor beta chains share one sample of origin, sequenced in a study of glioma-infiltrating T cells. The iRepertoire nested amplicon-rescue multiplex PCR amplified TCR alpha and beta CDR3s from RNA. TCRdb processed the multiplex PCR reads anew with MiXCR; each CDR3 protein has one entry. Of 400,000 or so distinct CDR3 sequences listed, 41% are singletons. Sequences were obtained from glioma tissue, nonneoplastic brain tissue, or PBMCs (not recorded which). These receptors were taken from a human donor with low-grade glioma or glioblastoma, undergoing nonglioma brain surgery, or in good health (not recorded which).

This clonotype was counted between two and nine times. The chain uses TRBV15 and TRBJ2-3; 7 nucleotides match TRBD2. CDR3 length equals 15 residues. Germline assignment: CDR1 LNHNV and CDR2 YYDKDF (reference sequence). With V trimmed by 5 bases and J by 1 base, 6 bases remained unmatched. This chain's CDR3 is CATSPVAGGTDTQYF. For the CDR3, the DNA is TGTGCCACCAGCCCGGTGGCGGGGGGCACAGATACGCAGTATTTT. Together with reference TRBV15 and TRBJ2-3, the CDR3 gives the full variable domain: DAMVIQNPRYQVTQFGKPVTLSCSQTLNHNVMYWYQQKSSQAPKLLFHYYDKDFNNEADTPDNFQSRRPNTSFCFLDIRSPGLGDTAMYLCATSPVAGGTDTQYFGPGTRLTVL.

A single count supports this clonotype. At one end, the junction sequence differs from germline, possibly due to a read error. The chain is built from TRBV20-1 and TRBJ2-7; a weak D match, TRBD1 (6 bases). Per the germline V gene, CDR1 is DFQATT and CDR2 is SNEGSKA (reference sequence). The CDR3 is 15 residues long. The CDR3 protein is CSARDRYRVMGKQYF. CDR3 sequence (DNA): TGCAGCGCTAGAGATCGCTACAGGGTCATGGGCAAGCAGTACTTC.

This chain uses TRBV7-2 with TRBJ2-3; D is undetermined. This CDR3 comprises 14 residues. V lost 1 base to trimming and J lost 4 bases, with 9 bases between them. CDR1 is SGHTA, CDR2 FQGNSA, per germline. The CDR3 DNA is TGTGCCAGCAGCTTAGATTGGAGCGCAGATACGCAGTATTTT. This encodes CASSLDWSADTQYF.

About this clonotype: One end of the junction does not line up with germline, which may come from a read error. The chain recombines TRBV7-9 with TRBJ2-1; D is perhaps TRBD1 (7 bases). The J call may not be correct, given that the DNA end is closer to TRBJ2-7. The germline CDR1 and CDR2 sequences are SEHNR and FQNEAQ (reference sequence). The CDR3 contains 15 residues. As DNA, the CDR3 is TGCGCCAGCAGCCGCGGGGACAGCAACTCCTACGAGCAGTACTTC. Protein: CASSRGDSNSYEQYF.

The rearrangement joins TRBV19 to TRBJ2-7, with D unclear. Germline lookup yields CDR1 LNHDA and CDR2 SQIVND (reference sequence). CDR3 size: 13 residues. The germline V and J ends were trimmed by 3 bases and 1 base, with 7 bases remaining between them. The DNA for the CDR3 is TGTGCCAGTAGTATTTCTCCGTCCTACGAGCAGTACTTC. This sequence encodes CASSISPSYEQYF.

In DNA form, the CDR3 reads TGCAGCGTCGAACAGGGTTCCCGCACAGATACGCAGTATTTT. This encodes CSVEQGSRTDTQYF. The rearrangement uses TRBV29-1 and TRBJ2-3; the D gene is possibly TRBD1 (6 bases). The V and J ends lost 6 bases and 1 base respectively, with 14 bases between them. Germline V gene lookup returns CDR1 SQVTM and CDR2 ANQGSEA. The CDR3 is 14 amino acids.

The chain uses TRBV19 and TRBJ1-5; tentative D call: TRBD1 (5 bases). CDR3 length equals 13 residues. The germline V gene has CDR1 LNHDA and CDR2 SQIVND (reference sequence). V was shortened by 3 bases and J by 6 bases, with 9 bases between the two germline ends. The CDR3 region is CASSIGRVQPQHF. The CDR3 DNA is TGTGCCAGTAGTATTGGCAGGGTTCAGCCCCAGCATTTT.

This clonotype has at least ten counts. The V and J genes are TRBV28 and TRBJ2-1; no definite D call. Germline V gene lookup returns CDR1 MDHEN and CDR2 SYDVKM. V lost 5 bases and J lost 6, with 17 bases in between. The CDR3 has 15 amino acids. This CDR3 is CASSPFRLSSNEQFF. The CDR3 region has the DNA TGTGCCAGCAGTCCATTCCGCCTTTCCAGCAATGAGCAGTTCTTC.

This clonotype appeared a few times. CDR3 bases: TGTGCCAGCAGTGACTTGGGGATGGAGACCCAGTACTTC. It yields the protein CASSDLGMETQYF. The chain links TRBV25-1 to TRBJ2-5, with D uncertain. The CDR3 contains 13 residues. Germline lookup yields CDR1 MGHDK and CDR2 SYGVNS. V lost 3 bases and J 5 bases, leaving 10 bases between the germline ends. Complete variable domain (other parts from reference TRBV25-1 and TRBJ2-5): EADIYQTPRYLVIGTGKKITLECSQTMGHDKMYWYQQDPGMELHLIHYSYGVNSTEKGDLSSESTVSRIRTEHFPLTLESARPSHTSQYLCASSDLGMETQYFGPGTRLLVL.

This clonotype was picked up one time. CDR3 protein: CASALTGVQETQYF. The DNA of the CDR3 is TGTGCCAGCGCCTTAACAGGGGTGCAAGAGACCCAGTACTTC. The J gene is TRBJ2-5, the V gene TRBV18; the match to TRBD1 covers 7 bases. This CDR3 has 14 residues. The V and J ends lost 8 bases and 2 bases, in that order; junction bases with no gene match: 8. Germline values: CDR1 KGHSH, CDR2 LQKENI. The full variable domain, rest sourced from reference TRBV18 and TRBJ2-5, is NAGVMQNPRHLVRRRGQEARLRCSPMKGHSHVYWYRQLPEEGLKFMVYLQKENIIDESGMPKERFSAEFPKEGPSILRIQQVVRGDSAAYFCASALTGVQETQYFGPGTRLLVL.

The chain has TRBV3-1 and TRBJ2-3, with D tentatively TRBD1 (5 bases). Germline values: CDR1 LGHDT, CDR2 YNNKEL (reference sequence). Trimming left V 4 bases short and J 0 bases short, with 11 bases between. The CDR3 is made up of 15 amino acids. The CDR3 nucleotides read TGTGCCAGCAGCCCTGGACATCCTAGCACAGATACGCAGTATTTT. The encoded protein is CASSPGHPSTDTQYF.

The chain uses TRBV28 and TRBJ1-2; 8 nucleotides line up with TRBD1. V gave up 6 bases and J gave up 4 bases; unmatched junction bases: 10. CDR3 length: 15 amino acids. Germline-derived CDR1 and CDR2 are MDHEN and SYDVKM. CDR3 nucleotides: TGTGCCAGCAGGCTACAGGGGGTCTCCCTCTATGGCTACACCTTC. Amino acids: CASRLQGVSLYGYTF.